This T cell receptor (beta chain) was found in a study of T-cell reconstitution after alpha-beta-depleted transplantation in children. Trimming pared 1 base from V and 2 bases from J, leaving 11 bases between. This CDR3 has 15 residues. The germline V gene has CDR1 SQVTM and CDR2 ANQGSEA. Unique molecular identifiers were incorporated during preparation of the TCRbeta library. MiXCR, run by TCRdb on the PCR reads, gives a single entry per CDR3 protein. Of nearly 400,000 distinct CDR3 sequences listed, 20% are singletons. This clonotype has just a few counts. The sequence was obtained from a human donor who donated a stem cell graft to a child with acute myeloid leukemia. The starting material was PBMCs from the stem cell graft donor, obtained from the stem cell graft. The rearrangement joins TRBV29-1 to TRBJ2-2; D is possibly TRBD2 (5 bases). CDR3 DNA: TGCAGCGTTGAAGTTGTCGGGATCAACACCGGGGAGCTGTTTTTT. Protein sequence: CSVEVVGINTGELFF.